The T cell receptor beta chain under discussion was sequenced for a study of molecular identifiers for immune sequencing clone quantification. In its sample, this clonotype was seen a few times. From the PCR reads, TCRdb called clonotypes with MiXCR, one entry per CDR3 protein. The sample comprises some 100,000 distinct CDR3 sequences, around a third of which are singletons, and around 4% rests with the top ten. Between the trimmed V and J ends, which lost 1 base and 5 bases, there was a span of 12 bases. Germline V CDR1 and CDR2: DFQATT, SNEGSKA (reference sequence). The CDR3 length is 14 residues. Sequenced sample: naive CD8+ T cells from blood, with Jurkat cell RNA spiked in. As to subset: FACS-sorted CD8+CD4-CCR7+CD45RA+ naive T cells. This receptor was identified in a human donor in good health. Some libraries in this study had Jurkat cell RNA spiked in. The chain combines TRBV20-1 with TRBJ2-1; D is undetermined. This chain's CDR3 is CSARAGPLNNEQFF. CDR3 sequence (DNA): TGCAGTGCTAGAGCTGGGCCTCTCAACAATGAGCAGTTCTTC.